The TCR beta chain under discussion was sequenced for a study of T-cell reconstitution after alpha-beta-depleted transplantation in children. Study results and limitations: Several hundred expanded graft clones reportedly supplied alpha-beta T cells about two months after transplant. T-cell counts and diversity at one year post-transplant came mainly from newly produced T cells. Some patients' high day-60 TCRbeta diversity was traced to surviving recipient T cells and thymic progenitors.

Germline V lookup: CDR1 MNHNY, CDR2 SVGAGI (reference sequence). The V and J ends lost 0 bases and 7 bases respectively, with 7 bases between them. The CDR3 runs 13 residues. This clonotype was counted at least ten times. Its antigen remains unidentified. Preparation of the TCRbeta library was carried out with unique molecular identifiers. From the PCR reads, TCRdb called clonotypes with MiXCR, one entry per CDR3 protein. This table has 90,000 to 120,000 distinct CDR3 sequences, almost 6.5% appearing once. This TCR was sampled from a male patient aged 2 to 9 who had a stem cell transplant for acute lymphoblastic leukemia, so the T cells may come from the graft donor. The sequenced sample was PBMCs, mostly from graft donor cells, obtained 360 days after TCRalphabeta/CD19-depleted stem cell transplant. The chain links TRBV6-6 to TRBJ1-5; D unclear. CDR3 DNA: TGTGCCAGCAGTTACTCGAAGGAACAGCCCCAGCATTTT. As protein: CASSYSKEQPQHF.